What follows describes a single T cell receptor beta chain. These data belong to a study of blood T cell repertoires in COVID-19. Sequenced by immunoSEQ multiplex PCR; TCRdb stores in-frame clones only, minus some. Here the sample spans 200,000 to 300,000 clones, around 90% being singletons. The germline V gene encodes CDR1 MDHEN and CDR2 SYDVKM. Trimming removed 1 base from V and 8 bases from J, with 14 bases in between. The CDR3 runs to 15 residues. The sequencing input was peripheral blood. The rearrangement joins TRBV28 to TRBJ1-4, with a weak D call TRBD1 (5 bases). The TCR originated in a man younger than 30 with active or convalescent COVID-19. In nucleotides, the CDR3 is TGTGCCAGCAGTTTATCTCAGGGTCCAGGAGAAAAACTGTTTTTT. Protein product: CASSLSQGPGEKLFF. The full variable domain, in which reference TRBV28 and TRBJ1-4 provide the parts outside the CDR3, is DVKVTQSSRYLVKRTGEKVFLECVQDMDHENMFWYRQDPGLGLRLIYFSYDVKMKEKGDIPEGYSVSREKKERFSLILESASTNQTSMYLCASSLSQGPGEKLFFGSGTQLSVL.